This T cell receptor beta chain was identified in a study of T cells after yellow fever vaccination (dated 2019 in TCRdb). Describing the broader study: The SMART-Seq v4 Ultra Low Input RNA kit was used to prepare libraries from fractions with low cell numbers. To track T-cell clones before and after primary and booster YFV17D yellow fever vaccination, bulk TCR alpha and beta repertoires were sequenced longitudinally. The cohort comprised two healthy male donors, one aged 18 to 30 and one aged 30 to 40 years. Blood was drawn at multiple timepoints before and after primary and secondary immunization, with bulk PBMC replicates and cell subsets isolated. The paper as a whole reports these results and caveats: Because the study included only a couple of donors, the extent to which the findings can be generalized is limited. A small fraction of clonotypes appeared in both the CD4 and CD8 compartments, likely as a result of convergent recombination. Because abundant contaminating clonotypes from the bulk population could be contained in FACS-sorted repertoires, computational filtering was required. Most clones expanded after primary vaccination were re-detected after the booster (around 96% of CD4 and around 88% of CD8), suggesting broad memory maintenance. The secondary T-cell response was weaker than the primary response but faster, peaking on day 5 instead of day 15.

For this clonotype: What this receptor recognizes is not known. The sample holds no much larger clone one base away, and base qualities are not on file.

TCR cDNA was made using 5'RACE template switching, a step that added a universal primer site and unique molecular identifiers. Priming of cDNA synthesis was performed from both the TCR alpha and TCR beta constant segments. Libraries were amplified in two PCR steps, with sample barcodes and sequencing adapters added in the second step. Sequencing of the libraries was done on either Illumina HiSeq 2500 (2x100 bp) or NovaSeq (2x150 bp). The published analysis was carried out like this. Demultiplexing of reads and collapsing into UMI consensus sequences were performed with MIGEC, and V(D)J alignment was carried out with MiXCR. Clonotypes responding to the vaccine were identified with edgeR on replicate PBMC samples, with the criteria of FDR below 0.01 and a log2 fold change above 5 up to day 15. CD4 or CD8 identity was assigned to each bulk clonotype according to whether the clonotype was present at higher abundance in the sequenced CD4 repertoire or the sequenced CD8 repertoire. The public sequencing data were trimmed at Q25 with fastp and processed into clonotypes with MiXCR by TCRdb, which kept only in-frame beta chains. Rows merge per CDR3 protein into single entries with the most common DNA and genes. The V and J calls follow TCRdb's processing rather than the paper's. In all, the sample holds 500,000 to 650,000 distinct CDR3 sequences, and less than 20% of those were seen once. Jointly, the top ten make up 15% to 20% of the sample.

The germline V end is reduced by 0 bases and the J end by 4 bases; junction bases left unmatched: 23. According to the germline V gene (reference sequence), CDR1 reads LGHDT and CDR2 reads YNNKEL. The CDR3 sequence holds 22 residues, the cysteine and phenylalanine included. Only CDR3 DNA is held: 66 bases, read in frame from base 1. The treatment or condition tag for this specimen amounts to: live attenuated yellow fever vaccine strain. At each blood-draw timepoint, two biological replicates of bulk PBMCs were collected. PBMCs were isolated from peripheral blood using a standard Ficoll-Paque protocol. TriZol was used to extract RNA from bulk PBMCs, from CD4 and CD8 fractions, and from dextramer-positive and dextramer-negative fractions.

Source: PBMCs, taken about 5 days after the first yellow fever vaccination. The TCR comes from a young man who received the YFV17D yellow fever vaccine. The chain is made from TRBV3-1 and TRBJ2-1; 8 central bases correspond to TRBD2. Read as DNA, the sequence is TGTGCCAGCAGCCAAGAAGGGCTGGGGCAGGGTAGCGGGGCGGCAGGATACAATGAGCAGTTCTTC. This gives the protein CASSQEGLGQGSGAAGYNEQFF.